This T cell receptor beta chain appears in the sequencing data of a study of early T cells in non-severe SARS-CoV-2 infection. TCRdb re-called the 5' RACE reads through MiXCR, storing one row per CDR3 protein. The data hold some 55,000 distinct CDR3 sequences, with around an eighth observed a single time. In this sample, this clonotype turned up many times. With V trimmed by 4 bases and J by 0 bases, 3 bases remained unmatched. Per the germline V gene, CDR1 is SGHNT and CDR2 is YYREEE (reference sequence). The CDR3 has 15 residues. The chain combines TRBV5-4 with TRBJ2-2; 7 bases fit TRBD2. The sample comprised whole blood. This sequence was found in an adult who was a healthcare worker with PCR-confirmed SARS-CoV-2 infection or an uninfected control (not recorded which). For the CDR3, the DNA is TGTGCCAGCAGCATTAGCGGGTCGAACACCGGGGAGCTGTTTTTT. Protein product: CASSISGSNTGELFF.